This TCR beta chain is from a study of read filtering for tumor transcriptome and immune sequencing (TCRdb year 2020). Background for the entire study: The cohort was composed of roughly 16 male and 14 to 15 female patients, with a mean age of approximately 72 years and an age range of roughly 40 to 90. TCR-region mapped reads per sample ranged from about 3.5 to 10.27 million with IR-seq versus only about 85 to 1273 with RNA-seq. After DNase treatment, whole-transcriptome libraries were prepared using the TruSeq RNA Access Library Prep Kit. Using the same bone marrow samples, the study ran both targeted immune repertoire sequencing and bulk whole-transcriptome sequencing and then compared the TCR repertoires from each method. By revised international staging, about 8 patients were R-ISS I, about 15 were R-ISS II and 7 were R-ISS III. One main goal was a read-filtering strategy for immune repertoire data, in particular deciding whether clonotypes backed by only one read should be removed.

Bone marrow was sampled from every patient at the time of active disease. Isolation of bone marrow mononuclear cells was performed by Ficoll-Hypaque density gradient centrifugation. Myeloma plasma cells were removed and CD138-negative cells were collected by negative selection after labeling with CD138 magnetic microbeads on a MACS separator. Purity of the isolated cells was checked by flow cytometry on an Attune NxT using CD138 antibodies. TRIzol reagent was used to extract total RNA, and a NanoDrop spectrophotometer was used to quantify the extracted RNA. Paired RNA-seq and IR-seq were performed on each patient's CD138-negative bone marrow sample. As regards this clonotype: The antigen this receptor binds is unknown. This likely traces to a read error, being one base from a far larger clone.

TCR libraries were constructed from 400 ng RNA using the Immunoverse kit, and molecular barcoded adaptors covering alpha/delta and beta/gamma chains were employed. TCR library preparation used the same RNA that was used for transcriptome sequencing. Sequencing of TCR libraries was carried out on an Illumina HiSeq 4000 with 2 x 150 cycles. On the study's bioinformatics: TCR reads were aligned to human V, D, J and C references and assembled into CDR3 clonotypes with MiXCR, including quality filtering and error correction. The tcR package in R was used for analysis of clonotype counts and gene usage diversity. Raw mapping reads were checked after the RNA-seq reads had been mapped by STAR aligner version 2.5.3a onto the human GRCh37 genome. IR-seq fastq files were randomly downsampled with Seqtk 1.3 to test the effect of sequencing depth on detected clonotypes. The raw public data were reprocessed by TCRdb itself: fastp quality trimming at Q25, MiXCR clonotype calling, in-frame beta chains only. Every CDR3 protein is listed once, alongside the most common genes and DNA of its rows. TCRdb, not the authors, supplied the V and J calls. For this sample there are around 25,000 distinct CDR3 sequences; 20% to 25% appear just once. The ten largest make up about half of the sample.

The investigation overall reported the following: The sorted CD138-negative fraction was composed of a mixed bone marrow immune population rather than of purified T cells. Single-read clonotypes made up roughly 82% of clonotypes but about 3.5% of total reads in IR-seq, and 70% to 75% of clonotypes and around 45% of reads in RNA-seq. The correlation between IR-seq and RNA-seq shared clonotype proportions rose when single-read clonotypes were removed. Clonotypes were captured by IR-seq at much higher depth and more reliably than by RNA-seq, and smaller IR-seq throughput was sufficient for identification of most shared clonotypes.

Compared with germline, V lacks 6 bases and J lacks 5 bases; bases without a gene match: 15. The CDR3 goes from the cysteine to the phenylalanine over 16 residues. Only CDR3 DNA remains: 48 bases, in frame from the first base. From the germline V gene, CDR1 is SGHVS and CDR2 is FNYEAQ. The TCR was taken from a donor aged 40 or older with multiple myeloma. The specimen sequenced was a population of CD138-negative cells sorted from bone marrow. What this sample's cell subset or site label stands for: bone marrow mononuclear cells depleted of CD138+ plasma/myeloma cells by negative magnetic selection. The chain is assembled from TRBV7-6 and TRBJ2-7, with 8 bases matching TRBD1. The CDR3 is CASRDPGTGPSHEQYF. Here is the DNA: TGTGCCAGCAGGGACCCCGGGACAGGCCCTTCCCACGAGCAGTACTTC.